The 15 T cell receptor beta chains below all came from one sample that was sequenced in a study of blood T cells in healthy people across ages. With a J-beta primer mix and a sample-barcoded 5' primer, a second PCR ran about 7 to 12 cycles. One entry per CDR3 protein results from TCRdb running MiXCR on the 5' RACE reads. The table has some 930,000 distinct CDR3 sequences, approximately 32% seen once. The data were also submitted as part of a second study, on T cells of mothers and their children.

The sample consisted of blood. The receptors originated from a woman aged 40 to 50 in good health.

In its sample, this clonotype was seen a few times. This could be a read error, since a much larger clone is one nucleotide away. The CDR3 coding sequence is TGCAGCGTTGAAGGATCAGGGGGTAGGTCCTACAATGAGCAGTACTTC. It codes for CSVEGSGGRSYNEQYF. V usage is TRBV29-1 and J usage is TRBJ2-7; 7 bases line up with TRBD1. Germline CDR1 and CDR2: SQVTM and ANQGSEA. Germline trimming cut 1 base from V and 7 bases from J; bases unmatched to any gene: 16. The CDR3 is made up of 16 amino acids.

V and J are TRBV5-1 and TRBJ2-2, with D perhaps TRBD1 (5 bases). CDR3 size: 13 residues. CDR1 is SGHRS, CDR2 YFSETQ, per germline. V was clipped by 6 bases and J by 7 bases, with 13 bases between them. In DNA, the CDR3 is TGCGCCAGCAACCAGGGTTTTGGCGGGGAGCTGTTTTTT. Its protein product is CASNQGFGGELFF.

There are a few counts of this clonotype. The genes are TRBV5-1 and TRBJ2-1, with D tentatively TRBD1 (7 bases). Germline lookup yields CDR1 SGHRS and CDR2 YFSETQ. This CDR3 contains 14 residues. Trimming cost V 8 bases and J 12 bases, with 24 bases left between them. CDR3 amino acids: CASGGGGPIYGQFF. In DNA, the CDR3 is TGCGCCAGTGGCGGAGGGGGCCCGATTTATGGGCAGTTCTTC.

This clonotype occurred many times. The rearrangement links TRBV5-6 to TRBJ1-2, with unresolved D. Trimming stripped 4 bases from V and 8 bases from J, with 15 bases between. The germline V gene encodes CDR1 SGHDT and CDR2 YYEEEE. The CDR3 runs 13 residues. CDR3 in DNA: TGTGCCAGCAGCACCCCCGGAGCCGGGGGCTACACCTTC. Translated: CASSTPGAGGYTF.

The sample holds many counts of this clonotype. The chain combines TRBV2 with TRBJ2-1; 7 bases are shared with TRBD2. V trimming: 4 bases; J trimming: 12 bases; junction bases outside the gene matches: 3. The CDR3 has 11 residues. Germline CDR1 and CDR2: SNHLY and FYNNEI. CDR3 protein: CASSVSSGQFF. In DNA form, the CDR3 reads TGTGCCAGCAGTGTGTCTAGCGGGCAGTTCTTC. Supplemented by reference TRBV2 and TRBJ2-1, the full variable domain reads EPEVTQTPSHQVTQMGQEVILRCVPISNHLYFYWYRQILGQKVEFLVSFYNNEISEKSEIFDDQFSVERPDGSNFTLKIRSTKLEDSAMYFCASSVSSGQFFGPGTRLTVL.

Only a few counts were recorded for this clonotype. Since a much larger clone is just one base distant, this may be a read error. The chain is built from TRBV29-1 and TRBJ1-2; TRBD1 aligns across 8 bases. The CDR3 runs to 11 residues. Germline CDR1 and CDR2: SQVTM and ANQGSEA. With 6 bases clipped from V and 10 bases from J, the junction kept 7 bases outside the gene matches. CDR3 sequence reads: CSVWDRRDYTF. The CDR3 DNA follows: TGCAGCGTCTGGGACAGGCGCGACTACACCTTC.

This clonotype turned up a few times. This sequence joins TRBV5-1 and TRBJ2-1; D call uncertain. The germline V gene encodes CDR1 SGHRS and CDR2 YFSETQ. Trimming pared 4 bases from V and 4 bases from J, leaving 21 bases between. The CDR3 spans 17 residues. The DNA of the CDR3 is TGCGCCAGCAGCCCGTCCGACCACGGAAGCCCTTACAATGAGCAGTTCTTC. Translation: CASSPSDHGSPYNEQFF.

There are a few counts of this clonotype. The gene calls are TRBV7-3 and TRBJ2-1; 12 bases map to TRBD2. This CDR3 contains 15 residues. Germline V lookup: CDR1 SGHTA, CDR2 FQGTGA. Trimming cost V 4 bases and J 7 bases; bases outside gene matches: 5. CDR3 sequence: CASSSGLAGPNEQFF. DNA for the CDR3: TGTGCCAGCAGCTCGGGACTAGCGGGCCCTAATGAGCAGTTCTTC.

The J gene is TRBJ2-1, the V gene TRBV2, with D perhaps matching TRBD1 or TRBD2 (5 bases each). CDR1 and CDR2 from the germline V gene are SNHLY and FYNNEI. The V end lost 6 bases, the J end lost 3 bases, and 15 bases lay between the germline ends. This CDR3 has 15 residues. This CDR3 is CASSQGGGVYNEQFF. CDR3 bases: TGTGCCAGCAGCCAGGGTGGGGGAGTCTACAATGAGCAGTTCTTC.

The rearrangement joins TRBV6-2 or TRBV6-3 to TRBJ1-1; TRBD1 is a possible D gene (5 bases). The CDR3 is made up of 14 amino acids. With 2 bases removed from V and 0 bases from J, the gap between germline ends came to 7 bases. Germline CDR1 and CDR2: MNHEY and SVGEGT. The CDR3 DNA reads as TGTGCCAGCAGTTACCGGGACGTGAACACTGAAGCTTTCTTT. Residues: CASSYRDVNTEAFF.

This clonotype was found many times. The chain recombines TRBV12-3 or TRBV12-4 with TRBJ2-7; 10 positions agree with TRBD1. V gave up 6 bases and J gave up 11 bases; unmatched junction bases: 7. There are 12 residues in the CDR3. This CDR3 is CASSSTGGGEYF. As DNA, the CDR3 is TGTGCCAGCAGCTCGACAGGGGGCGGGGAGTACTTC.

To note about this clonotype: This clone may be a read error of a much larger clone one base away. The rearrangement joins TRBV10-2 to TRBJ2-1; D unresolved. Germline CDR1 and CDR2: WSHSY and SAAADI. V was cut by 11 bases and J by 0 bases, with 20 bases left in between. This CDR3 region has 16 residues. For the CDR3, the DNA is TGCGCCCGCAAACCCCAGGCCTCTAGCTCCTACAATGAGCAGTTCTTC. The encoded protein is CARKPQASSSYNEQFF.

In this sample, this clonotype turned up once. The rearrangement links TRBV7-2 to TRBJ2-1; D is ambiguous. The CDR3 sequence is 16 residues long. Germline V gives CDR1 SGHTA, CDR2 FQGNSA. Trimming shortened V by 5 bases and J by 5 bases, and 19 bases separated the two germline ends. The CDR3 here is CASSPRMLSGDNEQFF. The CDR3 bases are TGTGCCAGCAGCCCCCGGATGTTATCCGGAGACAATGAGCAGTTCTTC.

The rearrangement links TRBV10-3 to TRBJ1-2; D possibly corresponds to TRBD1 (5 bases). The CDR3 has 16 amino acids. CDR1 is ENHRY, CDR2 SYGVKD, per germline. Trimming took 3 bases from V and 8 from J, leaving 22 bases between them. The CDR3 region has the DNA TGTGCCATCAGTGATCTCTCGGGGGGTGGACTAGGAGGCTACACCTTC. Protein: CAISDLSGGGLGGYTF.

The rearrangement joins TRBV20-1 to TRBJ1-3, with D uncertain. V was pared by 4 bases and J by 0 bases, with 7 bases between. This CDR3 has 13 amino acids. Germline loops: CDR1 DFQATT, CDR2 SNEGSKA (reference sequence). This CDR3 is CSANDNSGNTIYF. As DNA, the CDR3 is TGCAGTGCTAACGACAACTCTGGAAACACCATATATTTT.